This TCR beta chain was profiled in a study of shared clonotypes between healthy human individuals. Study-wide points: The study found about 5% of naive CD4 clonotypes shared across a handful of donors.

From germline, CDR1 is MDHEN and CDR2 SYDVKM. V was clipped by 8 bases and J by 2 bases, with 13 bases between them. This CDR3 has 13 amino acids. Selected positively for CCR7 and CD45RO-negative, naive CD8 cells excluded terminally differentiated effector memory CD45RA+ cells. Assay: immunoSEQ multiplex PCR; the TCRdb copy retains only in-frame clones and omits some. Of about 2.1 million clones in the sample, roughly 93% are singletons; the top ten hold approximately 1.7%. Note on this clone: The target antigen is unknown.

Sequenced sample: naive CD8+ T cells from PBMCs. This receptor was taken from a man between 18 and 29 years old in good health. Some clones in this sample may be carry-over from other donors' samples. The chain joins TRBV28 to TRBJ2-7; TRBD2 might be the D (5 bases). This CDR3 reads CASESIGAYEQYF. CDR3 bases: TGTGCCAGCGAGTCGATCGGGGCCTACGAGCAGTACTTC.